These T cell receptor beta chains were read from a single sample in a study of blood T cell repertoires in COVID-19. Clones were read by immunoSEQ multiplex PCR, and TCRdb kept only the in-frame ones, dropping some. In the table there are some 130,000 clones, about four fifths of which are singletons. Input material: peripheral blood. All receptors derive from a woman of 80 years or more with acute or convalescent COVID-19. Both conserved end residues are part of each CDR3. The D gene is left open where the match is weak. Size tells how often a clone was seen (once, few, many) or the class of an expanded clone, and some rows leave it out.

>TRBD2|TRBJ2-3|TRBV6-2/TRBV6-3|few
TGTGCCAGCAGTTACCTCCCGGGACTAGGATTATCGGATACGCAGTATTTT
CASSYLPGLGLSDTQYF
>TRBD2|TRBJ2-1|TRBV9|.
TGTGCCAGCAGCCCGGGACTAGCGGGAGCCTACAATGAGCAGTTCTTC
CASSPGLAGAYNEQFF
>.|TRBJ1-6|TRBV4-3|.
TGCGCCAGCAGCCCCCTGTCGAGCAATTCACCCCTCCACTTT
CASSPLSSNSPLHF
>.|TRBJ1-1|TRBV27|.
TGTGCCAGCACGCCATTATCAGGTATCTCTTTGGACACTGAAGCTTTCTTT
CASTPLSGISLDTEAFF
>.|TRBJ1-2|TRBV21-1|few
TGTGCCAGCAGCAAAACCAGGCGCAGGTATGGCTACACCTTC
CASSKTRRRYGYTF
>.|TRBJ2-4|TRBV19|.
TGTGCCAGTAGTATCGGTCCAGGGGTAGGGGCCAAAAACATTCAGTACTTC
CASSIGPGVGAKNIQYF
>TRBD1|TRBJ1-4|TRBV7-2|.
TGTGCCAGCAGCCCGGGACAGGGCCGGGAAAAACTGTTTTTT
CASSPGQGREKLFF
>TRBD2|TRBJ2-1|TRBV12-5|.
TGTGCTAGTGGTTTGCTCCGGCCCGCGGGAGATGGAAACAATGAGCAGTTCTTC
CASGLLRPAGDGNNEQFF
>TRBD1|TRBJ1-6|TRBV11-2|.
TGTGCCAGCAGCATGTACAGGGGCTCAAATTCACCCCTCCACTTT
CASSMYRGSNSPLHF
>.|TRBJ1-1|TRBV5-1|.
TGCGCCAGCAGCTTGGATGGCGCGGACACTGAAGCTTTCTTT
CASSLDGADTEAFF
>TRBD1|TRBJ1-3|TRBV7-9|.
TGTGCCAGCAGGGACAGGGGGCCAGGAAACACCATATATTTT
CASRDRGPGNTIYF
>TRBD1|TRBJ1-4|TRBV27|.
TGTGCCAGCAGTTCCAGGGGGTTGGGGGAAAAACTGTTTTTT
CASSSRGLGEKLFF
>.|TRBJ1-1|TRBV18|.
TGTGCCAGCTCCCCACCCAATGGACAAAACACTGAAGCTTTCTTT
CASSPPNGQNTEAFF
>TRBD2|TRBJ2-1|TRBV4-3|.
TGCGCCAGCAGCCAAGATGAGGAGCGGGAGTACGCCAATGAGCAGTTCTTC
CASSQDEEREYANEQFF
>TRBD2|TRBJ2-3|TRBV18|.
TGTGCCAGCTCACCAGCGGGACTAGCCTCAGATACGCAGTATTTT
CASSPAGLASDTQYF
>TRBD1|TRBJ2-7|TRBV19|.
TGTGCCAGTAGCACCGGACAGGGATTTACCTACGAGCAGTACTTC
CASSTGQGFTYEQYF
>TRBD1|TRBJ1-3|TRBV5-1|few
TGCGCCAGCAGCTCCGACAGGGCTGGAAACACCATATATTTT
CASSSDRAGNTIYF
>TRBD1|TRBJ1-6|TRBV19|.
TGTGCCAGTAGTTTCCGCCGGGACAGGTTCTCAAGACGAAATTCACCCCTCCACTTT
CASSFRRDRFSRRNSPLHF
>TRBD1|TRBJ2-1|TRBV10-1|.
TGCGCCAGCAGTGAGCGAGCCGGGACAGAGAACGCGTCTGGCACAGGAAAGTTCTTC
CASSERAGTENASGTGKFF
>.|TRBJ1-4|TRBV18|.
TGTGCCAGCTCACGGGCCCAGTCCTCAACTAATGAAAAACTGTTTTTT
CASSRAQSSTNEKLFF
>TRBD1|TRBJ2-5|TRBV9|few
TGTGCCAGCAGCGGCGGGACAGGGGCTTCCGTTGCCCAGTACTTC
CASSGGTGASVAQYF
>TRBD1|TRBJ2-1|TRBV19|.
TGTGCCAGTAGTATCGGGACAGGGTCCGCCAATGAGCAGTTCTTC
CASSIGTGSANEQFF
>TRBD2|TRBJ2-7|TRBV3-1/TRBV3-2|.
TGTGCCAGCAGCAGGGGACTAGCGGGCGTCTACGAGCAGTACTTC
CASSRGLAGVYEQYF
>TRBD1|TRBJ1-4|TRBV5-1|.
TGCGCCAGCGGATCGGGGACAGGGGCCTCCTTTGGAGAAAAACTGTTTTTT
CASGSGTGASFGEKLFF
>TRBD1|TRBJ2-3|TRBV24-1|.
TGTGCCACCAGTGAGACAGGGGGCACAGATACGCAGTATTTT
CATSETGGTDTQYF
>.|TRBJ1-1|TRBV12-3/TRBV12-4|.
TGTGCCAGCAGTTGGGGCGTCCTTACTGAAGCTTTCTTT
CASSWGVLTEAFF
>.|TRBJ1-3|TRBV30|.
TGTGCCTGGACAGTGATCGGAAACACCATATATTTT
CAWTVIGNTIYF
>.|TRBJ1-5|TRBV19|.
TGTGCCAGTAGTAAACCGGGAGCCGCAGTGGGTCAGCCCCAGCATTTT
CASSKPGAAVGQPQHF
>.|TRBJ1-1|TRBV21-1|.
TGTGCCAGCACTTACGGGCCCCAAGTTGACAGCAGGGGAAAAACTGAAGCTTTCTTT
CASTYGPQVDSRGKTEAFF
>.|TRBJ2-5|TRBV7-8|.
TGTGCCAGCAGCTTAGAGGTCTCAGGGACCCAGTACTTC
CASSLEVSGTQYF
>TRBD2|TRBJ2-1|TRBV19|few
TGTGCCAGTAGTACGCTAGCGGGAGTATGGAATGAGCAGTTCTTC
CASSTLAGVWNEQFF
>TRBD1|TRBJ2-3|TRBV5-4|few
TGTGCCAGCAGTTCTCCACAGGGGGTCACAGATACGCAGTATTTT
CASSSPQGVTDTQYF
>TRBD2|TRBJ2-5|TRBV9|.
TGTGCCAGCAGCTTAGGACTAGCGGAGACCCAGTACTTC
CASSLGLAETQYF
>.|TRBJ1-6|TRBV5-6|.
TGTGCCAGCAGCTTGGCAGGTGGCAGGAAAGGTTCACCCCTCCACTTT
CASSLAGGRKGSPLHF
>.|TRBJ2-5|TRBV18|.
TGTGCCAGCTCACCCCGGACAGAAAACCAAGAGACCCAGTACTTC
CASSPRTENQETQYF
>.|TRBJ2-7|TRBV2|.
TGTGCCAGCAGTGAGGAGCGATCCTACGAGCAGTACTTC
CASSEERSYEQYF
>TRBD1|TRBJ1-3|TRBV30|.
TGTGCCTGGGACAGGGTAAACTCTGGAAACACCATATATTTT
CAWDRVNSGNTIYF
>.|TRBJ1-1|TRBV27|.
TGTGCCAGCAGTTGGGGAGGGGCGAACACTGAAGCTTTCTTT
CASSWGGANTEAFF
>TRBD2|TRBJ2-1|TRBV9|.
TGTGCCAGCAGCGGATCGACTAGCGCTACCCGACTGACTGAGCAGTTCTTC
CASSGSTSATRLTEQFF
>TRBD1|TRBJ1-2|TRBV27|.
TGTGCCAGCAGTTTAACTCGACAGGGATCTAACTATGGCTACACCTTC
CASSLTRQGSNYGYTF
>TRBD1|TRBJ2-2|TRBV5-1|.
TGCGCCAGCAGCTCAGCCGGGACAGGGGGTGCCGGGGAGCTGTTTTTT
CASSSAGTGGAGELFF
>TRBD1|TRBJ1-4|TRBV29-1|.
TGCAGCGTTGGACAGGGGGGCGAAAAACTGTTTTTT
CSVGQGGEKLFF
>TRBD1|TRBJ1-1|TRBV12-3/TRBV12-4|.
TGTGCCAGCAGCCGGGACAGGGGGGCTTTCTTT
CASSRDRGAFF
>.|TRBJ2-3|TRBV7-8|once
TGTGCCAGCAGCTTAGCTTCTAGGGGCGCATATTTGCAATCGGATACGCAGTATTTT
CASSLASRGAYLQSDTQYF
>TRBD1|TRBJ1-6|TRBV14|.
TGTGCCAGCAGCCCAGGGCAGGGGGCAAGCTCCTATAATTCACCCCTCCACTTT
CASSPGQGASSYNSPLHF
>.|TRBJ2-1|TRBV4-1|.
TGCGCCAGCAGCCAAGTTTCACAGGGAAGGTACAATGAGCAGTTCTTC
CASSQVSQGRYNEQFF
>TRBD1|TRBJ1-3|TRBV7-2|few
TGTGCCAGCAGCCGGGACAGGGTCGGAAACACCATATATTTT
CASSRDRVGNTIYF
>TRBD1|TRBJ2-1|TRBV4-1|once
TGCGCCAGCAGCTTCCAGGGGGCCTTCGACAATGAGCAGTTCTTC
CASSFQGAFDNEQFF
>TRBD2|TRBJ2-7|TRBV20-1|.
TGCAGTGCTAGTGGGGCTAGCGGGGGGCTCCGCGAGCAGTACTTC
CSASGASGGLREQYF
>TRBD1|TRBJ2-7|TRBV15|.
TGTGCCACCAGCGGCCGGGACAGACCCTACGAGCAGTACTTC
CATSGRDRPYEQYF
>TRBD1|TRBJ1-2|TRBV18|.
TGTGCCAGCTCACCCGGGACAGAGGGCTACACCTTC
CASSPGTEGYTF
>.|TRBJ1-2|TRBV28|.
TGTGCCAGCAGTTTACCTTCCCAGGGCCGGTACACCTTC
CASSLPSQGRYTF
>.|TRBJ1-2|TRBV5-6|.
TGTGCCAGCAGCTTGACGGCGGTTGGCTACACCTTC
CASSLTAVGYTF
>TRBD1|TRBJ2-4|TRBV6-2/TRBV6-3|.
TGTGCCAGCAGTCTACAGGGGATGACCAAAAACATTCAGTACTTC
CASSLQGMTKNIQYF
>TRBD1|TRBJ1-1|TRBV20-1|once
TGCAGTGCTAGCCGTGGGACAGGGGCTTTCTTT
CSASRGTGAFF
>TRBD2|TRBJ2-1|TRBV18|.
TGTGCCAGCTCACCGCAAGCGGGAGGGCTCCACAATGAGCAGTTCTTC
CASSPQAGGLHNEQFF
>.|TRBJ1-2|TRBV2|.
TGTGCCAGCAGCCAAGAAAGGACAGTAAACTATGGCTACACCTTC
CASSQERTVNYGYTF
>TRBD1|TRBJ1-4|TRBV6-6|.
TGTGCCAGCAGTTACTCTGCGACAGGGGGCCAGGTGGAACTGTTTTTT
CASSYSATGGQVELFF
>TRBD1|TRBJ1-2|TRBV30|.
TGTGCCTGGAGTGTACGCCGTAGGGGGCGCTACTATGGCTACACCTTC
CAWSVRRRGRYYGYTF
>TRBD1|TRBJ2-5|TRBV5-6|.
TGTGCCAGCAGCCCGGACAGGGTACAAGAGACCCAGTACTTC
CASSPDRVQETQYF